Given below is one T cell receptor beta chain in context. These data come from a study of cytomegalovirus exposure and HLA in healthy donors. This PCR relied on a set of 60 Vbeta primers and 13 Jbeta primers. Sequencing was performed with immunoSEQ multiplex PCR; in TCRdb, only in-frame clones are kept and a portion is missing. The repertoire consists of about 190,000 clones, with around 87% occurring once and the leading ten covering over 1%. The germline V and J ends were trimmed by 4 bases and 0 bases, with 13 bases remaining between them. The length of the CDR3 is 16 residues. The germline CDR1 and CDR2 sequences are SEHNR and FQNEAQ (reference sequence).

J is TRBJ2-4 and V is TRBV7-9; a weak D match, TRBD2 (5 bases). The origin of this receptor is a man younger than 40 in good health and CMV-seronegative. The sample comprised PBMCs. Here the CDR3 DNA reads TGTGCCAGCAGCTCCGCTGGCGGACTAGCCAAAAACATTCAGTACTTC. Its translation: CASSSAGGLAKNIQYF.